A selection of T cell receptor beta chains follows, all from one sample in a study of blood T cell repertoires in COVID-19. Repertoires were generated with immunoSEQ multiplex PCR, while TCRdb's copy carries only in-frame clones and drops some. The sample records roughly 200,000 clones, roughly nine tenths being singletons. The sequenced material came from peripheral blood. The receptors here all came from a woman aged 18-29 years who had recovered from COVID-19. Both conserved end residues are part of each CDR3. A D gene is named only where the DNA matches it firmly. Not all rows give a size; the values are once, few, many and, for expanded clones, a class.

>NA|NA|TRBV6-6|TRBJ2-7
TGTGCCAGCAGTTACTCAGGGACACTCTACGAGCAGTACTTC
CASSYSGTLYEQYF
>NA|NA|TRBV5-8|TRBJ2-3
TGTGCCACGCGCCTCCAATTGGATACGCAGTATTTT
CATRLQLDTQYF
>NA|TRBD1|TRBV5-6|TRBJ2-7
TGTGCCAGCAGCTTGGGGACAGGGTTCTCCTACGAGCAGTACTTC
CASSLGTGFSYEQYF
>NA|TRBD1|TRBV7-9|TRBJ2-7
TGTGCCAGCAGCAGGACAGGAATAAACTACGAGCAGTACTTC
CASSRTGINYEQYF
>NA|NA|TRBV25-1|TRBJ2-7
TGTGCCAGCAGCAGAGAGGGGGGAGGGCCCCTAGGGGAGCAGTACTTC
CASSREGGGPLGEQYF
>NA|TRBD1|TRBV7-2|TRBJ2-3
TGTGCCAGCAGCTTAACAGGGGGCGTCGCAGATACGCAGTATTTT
CASSLTGGVADTQYF
>NA|NA|TRBV2|TRBJ1-5
TGTGCCAGCAGTGACCAGGGGATCCAGCCCCAGCATTTT
CASSDQGIQPQHF
>NA|NA|TRBV19|TRBJ2-2
TGTGCCATCAGTATTTCCCTAGGCGGGGAGCTGTTTTTT
CAISISLGGELFF
>NA|NA|TRBV15|TRBJ2-7
TGTGCCACCAGCAGAGCCGGCTACGAGCAGTACTTC
CATSRAGYEQYF
>once|NA|TRBV10-2|TRBJ2-1
TGCGCCAGCAGGGAGTTGTACGGAGGGATATACAATGAGCAGTTCTTC
CASRELYGGIYNEQFF
>NA|NA|TRBV20-1|TRBJ2-3
TGCAGTGCTAGTGGTGCGGGGAGCACAGATACGCAGTATTTT
CSASGAGSTDTQYF
>NA|TRBD2|TRBV18|TRBJ2-7
TGTGCCAGCTCACCACGTCGGGGGGTGTACGAGCAGTACTTC
CASSPRRGVYEQYF
>NA|TRBD2|TRBV19|TRBJ2-7
TGTGCCAGTAGTTCCGGGACTAACTCCTACGAGCAGTACTTC
CASSSGTNSYEQYF
>NA|TRBD1|TRBV29-1|TRBJ2-3
TGCAGCGTTGTCGACAGGGGTTTTACAGATACGCAGTATTTT
CSVVDRGFTDTQYF
>NA|TRBD1|TRBV11-2|TRBJ2-7
TGTGCCAGCAGCTACACAGGGGTCTCCTACGAGCAGTACTTC
CASSYTGVSYEQYF
>NA|TRBD2|TRBV29-1|TRBJ2-1
TGCAGCGTGACAATTAGCGGGAAGGACTGGAATGAGCAGTTCTTC
CSVTISGKDWNEQFF
>NA|NA|TRBV4-2|TRBJ2-7
TGTGCCAGCAGCCAAGTTTCCGGGAGTGTCGACGAGCAGTACTTC
CASSQVSGSVDEQYF
>NA|NA|TRBV18|TRBJ1-2
TGTGCCAGCTCACGTGCGGACAGCTTTATGAGCTACACCTTC
CASSRADSFMSYTF
>NA|NA|TRBV7-3|TRBJ2-2
TGTGCCAGCAGCTGGGGCCAGGCGAACACCGGGGAGCTGTTTTTT
CASSWGQANTGELFF
>once|NA|TRBV18|TRBJ2-7
TGTGCCAGCTCACTCGACTCCTCCGGCGTGTACTTC
CASSLDSSGVYF
>NA|NA|TRBV6-2/TRBV6-3|TRBJ1-1
TGTGCCAGCAGTTACTCGACGGTGCTGACGGGGACTGAAGCTTTCTTT
CASSYSTVLTGTEAFF
>NA|TRBD1|TRBV7-9|TRBJ1-2
TGTGCCAGCAGCTTACCGGGACAGGGGGCGTCTGGCTACACCTTC
CASSLPGQGASGYTF
>few|NA|TRBV3-1/TRBV3-2|TRBJ1-1
TGTGCCAGCAGCCAAGTCACAGGTGGATTAGCTTTCTTT
CASSQVTGGLAFF
>few|NA|TRBV7-7|TRBJ2-7
TGTGCCAGCAGCTACCGACTGAGCTCCTACGAGCAGTACTTC
CASSYRLSSYEQYF
>NA|NA|TRBV19|TRBJ1-5
TGTGCCAGTAGTATACGTGAGTGGCAGCCCCAGCATTTT
CASSIREWQPQHF
>NA|NA|TRBV7-2|TRBJ1-5
TGTGCCAGCAGCTTAGCCAGGGATTATCAGCCCCAGCATTTT
CASSLARDYQPQHF
>NA|NA|TRBV19|TRBJ1-1
TGTGCCAGTAGTAGGATTGACCGGAGCAACACTGAAGCTTTCTTT
CASSRIDRSNTEAFF
>once|TRBD1|TRBV12-3/TRBV12-4|TRBJ2-2
TGTGCCAGCAAAGGGGGCCGGGAGCTGTTTTTT
CASKGGRELFF
>NA|TRBD2|TRBV10-3|TRBJ2-3
TGTGCCATCAGTGACAGCGCGGGAGACGACGCAGATACGCAGTATTTT
CAISDSAGDDADTQYF
>NA|NA|TRBV7-2|TRBJ2-7
TGTGCCAGCAGCTTTGGGTCCGGGGGAACTTACGAGCAGTACTTC
CASSFGSGGTYEQYF
>NA|TRBD1|TRBV9|TRBJ1-2
TGTGCCAGCAGCGGGGACAGGTTAGGTGGCTATGGCTACACCTTC
CASSGDRLGGYGYTF
>few|NA|TRBV10-2|TRBJ2-1
TGCGCCAGCAGTGGGCGTCGGGAGACGGGTTACAATGAGCAGTTCTTC
CASSGRRETGYNEQFF
>NA|TRBD2|TRBV6-2/TRBV6-3|TRBJ2-7
TGTGCCAGCAGTTCTGGGCTAGCGGGACCCTACGAGCAGTACTTC
CASSSGLAGPYEQYF